This passage covers 3 T cell receptor beta chains from one sample sequenced in a study of T cell responses to AZD1222 COVID-19 vaccine. Using immunoSEQ multiplex PCR, the repertoire was profiled, and TCRdb retains in-frame clones only, with some absent. The table shows 70,000 or so clones, with about nine tenths occurring only once. The sample was peripheral blood, taken on day 0 of AZD1222 vaccination. These receptors all come from an adult in good health.

The chain recombines TRBV2 with TRBJ1-5, with TRBD1 matching over 7 bases. The V segment lost 6 bases and the J segment 1 base; nucleotides outside the gene matches: 3. The germline CDR1 and CDR2 sequences are SNHLY and FYNNEI. The CDR3 has 14 residues. CDR3 in amino acids: CASRRTGSNQPQHF. DNA of the CDR3: TGTGCCAGCAGGAGGACAGGAAGCAATCAGCCCCAGCATTTT.

This chain connects TRBV28 to TRBJ2-7, with unresolved D. V gave up 2 bases and J gave up 4 bases, with 6 bases separating them. Germline CDR1 reads MDHEN; CDR2 reads SYDVKM. This CDR3 is built from 12 residues. In DNA, the CDR3 is TGTGCCAGCAGTTTAATCCAGTACGAGCAGTACTTC. Protein: CASSLIQYEQYF.

The CDR3 nucleotides read TGTGCCAGCAGCAAGGGGTGGGGGAATACGCAGTATTTT. It is translated as CASSKGWGNTQYF. This sequence joins TRBV11-3 and TRBJ2-3; the D call may be TRBD1 or TRBD2 (5 bases each). Germline V gene sequence: CDR1 SGHNT, CDR2 YENEEA. This CDR3 is built from 13 residues. Deletions cut 5 bases from V and 7 bases from J, with 13 bases between.